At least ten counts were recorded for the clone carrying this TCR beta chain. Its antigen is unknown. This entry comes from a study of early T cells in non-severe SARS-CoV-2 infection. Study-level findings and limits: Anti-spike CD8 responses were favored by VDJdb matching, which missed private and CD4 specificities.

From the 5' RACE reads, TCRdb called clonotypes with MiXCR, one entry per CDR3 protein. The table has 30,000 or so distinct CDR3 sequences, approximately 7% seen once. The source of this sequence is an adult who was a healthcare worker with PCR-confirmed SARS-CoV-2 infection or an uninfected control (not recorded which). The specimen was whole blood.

The CDR3 is CASSYPGQATNTGELFF. CDR3 sequence (DNA): TGTGCCAGCAGTTACCCGGGACAGGCAACGAACACCGGGGAGCTGTTTTTT. This rearrangement joins TRBV6-2 or TRBV6-3 to TRBJ2-2; the match to TRBD1 covers 8 bases. V was clipped by 2 bases and J by 0 bases; unmatched bases: 5. Germline CDR1 reads MNHEY; CDR2 reads SVGEGT. The CDR3 extends over 17 amino acids.